This T cell receptor (beta chain) was recorded in a study of graft-versus-host responses after intestinal transplantation. Study at large: Recipients had multivisceral, liver-intestinal, or isolated intestinal transplants. Every recipient had anti-thymocyte globulin induction and roughly 3 years of tacrolimus plus steroids.

This clone was recorded a few times. The same CDR3 is also encoded by other DNA sequences in this sample. TCRdb's copy holds only in-frame clones and misses some; the assay was immunoSEQ multiplex PCR. The profile shows roughly 6,400 clones, roughly 24% of them singletons. Trimming took 6 bases from V and 2 from J; bases not matched to a gene: 5. This CDR3 comprises 16 residues. CDR1 is MGHRA and CDR2 is YSYEKL in the germline V gene. The V gene is TRBV4-1, the J gene TRBJ2-2; 11 bases map to TRBD2. The TCR originated in a human patient who was an organ donor for intestinal transplantation. The source was alloreactive CD4+ T cells from a mixed lymphocyte reaction culture, collected before transplantation. This sample's subset: CFSE-low proliferating T cells sorted from roughly 6-day pre-transplant mixed lymphocyte reaction (GvH or HvG direction). The CDR3 DNA is TGCGCCAGCAGTCAGACTAGCGGGACCAACACCGGGGAGCTGTTTTTT. Translated, it gives CASSQTSGTNTGELFF.